The 32 T cell receptor beta chains listed next were all sequenced from one sample in a study of T cells after yellow fever vaccination. MiXCR was run by TCRdb on the 5' RACE reads, yielding one entry per CDR3 protein. The sample contains hundreds of thousands of distinct CDR3 sequences, roughly an eighth of which appear only once. The source material was CD4+ T cells sorted from PBMCs, sampled 15 days after the yellow fever booster vaccination. Receptor source: a man aged 18 to 29 who received the YFV17D yellow fever vaccine.

The chain carries TRBV12-3 or TRBV12-4 and TRBJ1-1; D not resolved. The CDR3 totals 11 residues. V was clipped by 5 bases and J by 10 bases, with 11 bases between them. CDR3 sequence reads: CASSSLIGAFF. In nucleotides, the CDR3 is TGTGCCAGCAGTAGCCTCATTGGAGCTTTCTTT.

This chain links TRBV29-1 with TRBJ2-5, with TRBD2 matching 9 bases. The CDR3 length is 15 residues. Germline assignment: CDR1 SQVTM and CDR2 ANQGSEA. Trimming at V came to 0 bases and at J to 5 bases, leaving 7 bases not matched to a gene. CDR3 DNA sequence: TGCAGCGTTGAAGATTTCGCGGGGGGGTTTGAGACCCAGTACTTC. As protein: CSVEDFAGGFETQYF. The full variable domain, its missing parts supplied by reference TRBV29-1 and TRBJ2-5, is SAVISQKPSRDICQRGTSLTIQCQVDSQVTMMFWYRQQPGQSLTLIATANQGSEATYESGFVIDKFPISRPNLTFSTLTVSNMSPEDSSIYLCSVEDFAGGFETQYFGPGTRLLVL.

This clonotype was detected many times. The chain carries TRBV5-1 and TRBJ2-1; D unresolved. The CDR3 has 12 amino acids. The germline V gene encodes CDR1 SGHRS and CDR2 YFSETQ. V was shortened by 7 bases and J by 4 bases, with 9 bases between the two germline ends. The CDR3 loop is CASSKEYNEQFF. CDR3 nucleotides: TGCGCCAGCTCGAAGGAATACAATGAGCAGTTCTTC.

This clonotype was picked up many times. V is TRBV20-1 and J is TRBJ2-7; perhaps TRBD2 as D (6 bases). CDR1 and CDR2 from the germline V gene are DFQATT and SNEGSKA (reference sequence). The V and J ends lost 6 bases and 0 bases respectively, with 15 bases between them. This CDR3 spans 14 amino acids. CDR3 bases: TGCAGTGCCGCTTCCCCGGGGGTCTCCTACGAGCAGTACGTC. Encoded protein: CSAASPGVSYEQYV.

This clonotype has at least ten counts. V gene TRBV18 combines with J gene TRBJ2-5; TRBD2 might be the D (6 bases). The CDR3 is made up of 15 amino acids. Trimming cost V 6 bases and J 0 bases, with 14 bases left between them. CDR1 and CDR2 from the germline V gene are KGHSH and LQKENI. The CDR3, as DNA: TGTGCCAGCTCCCCTTTCCGGGGGAACCAAGAGACCCAGTACTTC. Amino acids: CASSPFRGNQETQYF.

There are many counts of this clonotype. Relative to the germline gene, one junction end is altered; a read error may explain this. V usage is TRBV7-9 and J usage is TRBJ1-1; D gene unclear. CDR3 length equals 14 residues. Per germline, CDR1 SEHNR and CDR2 FQNEAQ (reference sequence). The CDR3 DNA follows: TGTGCCAGCATCTTATCGGGGAGCAACACTGAAGCTTTCTTT. Protein product: CASILSGSNTEAFF.

This clonotype has a count of ten or more. The chain carries TRBV27 and TRBJ1-1; a possible D gene is TRBD1 (5 bases). V dropped 5 bases and J dropped 4 bases, with 17 bases sitting between them. CDR1 MNHEY and CDR2 SMNVEV come from the germline V gene (reference sequence). This CDR3 has 15 amino acids. This chain's CDR3 is CASSIRVGLSTEAFF. The CDR3 nucleotides are TGTGCCAGCAGTATCAGGGTTGGGCTTAGCACTGAAGCTTTCTTT.

V and J are TRBV11-2 and TRBJ2-2, with 9 nucleotides matching TRBD1. The V and J ends lost 5 bases and 3 bases, in that order; junction bases with no gene match: 7. This CDR3 is built from 16 residues. The germline V gene has CDR1 SGHAT and CDR2 FQNNGV. The CDR3 spells CASSTRRQGDTGELFF. CDR3 coding DNA: TGTGCCAGCAGCACTAGGAGACAGGGGGACACCGGGGAGCTGTTTTTT.

This clonotype came up once. The rearrangement joins TRBV6-2 or TRBV6-3 to TRBJ2-5; 7 nucleotides match TRBD1. V trimming: 10 bases; J trimming: 5 bases; junction bases outside the gene matches: 16. The CDR3 runs to 15 residues. Germline V CDR1 and CDR2: MNHEY, SVGEGT. CDR3 sequence: CATTGTKGAFETQYF. The CDR3 nucleotides are TGTGCCACCACCGGCACTAAGGGGGCGTTTGAGACCCAGTACTTC.

This clonotype was detected only a few times. The chain has TRBV28 and TRBJ2-2, with 9 bases identical to TRBD1. Germline V CDR1 and CDR2: MDHEN, SYDVKM. V was pared by 6 bases and J by 5 bases, with 7 bases of the junction left unmatched. The CDR3 has 15 residues. CDR3 sequence: CASRTTGGGTGELFF. The DNA of the CDR3 is TGTGCCAGCAGGACGACAGGGGGGGGGACCGGGGAGCTGTTTTTT.

The chain uses TRBV5-1 and TRBJ1-2, with a weak D call TRBD1 (6 bases). Trimming cost V 2 bases and J 6 bases, with 14 bases left between them. The CDR3 length is 14 residues. Germline V gives CDR1 SGHRS, CDR2 YFSETQ. In DNA form, the CDR3 reads TGCGCCAGCAGCTTTGACAGGAAAGGCGATGGCTACACCTTC. Amino acids: CASSFDRKGDGYTF. The full variable domain, its missing parts supplied by reference TRBV5-1 and TRBJ1-2, is KAGVTQTPRYLIKTRGQQVTLSCSPISGHRSVSWYQQTPGQGLQFLFEYFSETQRNKGNFPGRFSGRQFSNSRSEMNVSTLELGDSALYLCASSFDRKGDGYTFGSGTRLTVV.

The V gene is TRBV7-2, the J gene TRBJ2-4; TRBD2 aligns across 7 bases. The CDR3 extends over 14 amino acids. V dropped 5 bases and J dropped 5; count of bases not matched to a gene: 6. Germline-derived CDR1 and CDR2 are SGHTA and FQGNSA. The CDR3 sequence: CASSATLAENIQYF. The CDR3 coding sequence is TGTGCCAGCAGCGCTACCCTAGCGGAAAACATTCAGTACTTC.

The V gene is TRBV15, the J gene TRBJ1-6, with unresolved D. Trimming took off 4 bases at V and 9 bases at J, with 13 bases between the two ends. This CDR3 is 14 amino acids long. Germline CDR1 LNHNV, CDR2 YYDKDF (reference sequence). The CDR3 protein is CATSILQWGSPLHF. CDR3 coding DNA: TGTGCCACCAGCATACTACAATGGGGTTCACCCCTCCACTTT.

This clonotype was counted at least ten times. The chain employs TRBV7-2 and TRBJ1-2; possibly TRBD1 for D (5 bases). Trimming removed 1 base from V and 6 bases from J, with 12 bases in between. The CDR3 is made up of 14 amino acids. CDR1 is SGHTA, CDR2 FQGNSA, per germline. CDR3 sequence: CASSLVGRADGYTF. CDR3 coding DNA: TGTGCCAGCAGCTTAGTGGGCAGGGCTGATGGCTACACCTTC.

In its sample, this clonotype was seen a few times. The chain is built from TRBV4-3 and TRBJ2-1, with D perhaps matching TRBD1 or TRBD2 (5 bases each). V shed 4 bases and J shed 0 bases, with 13 bases lying between them. Germline loops: CDR1 LGHNA, CDR2 YSLEER. CDR3 size: 16 residues. CDR3 sequence reads: CASSLQKGSSYNEQFF. CDR3 in DNA: TGCGCCAGCAGCCTGCAGAAGGGGAGCTCCTACAATGAGCAGTTCTTC.

In this sample, this clonotype turned up a few times. The genes are TRBV6-2 or TRBV6-3 and TRBJ1-5, with unresolved D. Deletions cut 2 bases from V and 4 bases from J, with 9 bases between. The CDR3 runs 14 residues. Germline CDR1 reads MNHEY; CDR2 reads SVGEGT. The CDR3 DNA reads as TGTGCCAGCAGTTACGGGAACCGAAATCAGCCCCAGCATTTT. It specifies CASSYGNRNQPQHF.

In its sample, this clonotype was seen a few times. The rearrangement uses TRBV3-1 and TRBJ2-1; D remains unclear. Trimming took 2 bases from V and 6 from J, leaving 11 bases between them. The V gene's germline CDR1 is LGHDT and CDR2 YNNKEL (reference sequence). The CDR3 covers 14 residues. The CDR3 bases are TGTGCCAGCAGCCAAATTTCGGCTCGCAATGAGCAGTTCTTC. It encodes CASSQISARNEQFF.

This clonotype has more than one count but fewer than ten. The V and J genes are TRBV18 and TRBJ2-7; D might be TRBD1 (7 bases). Germline values: CDR1 KGHSH, CDR2 LQKENI. V was clipped by 6 bases and J by 3 bases, with 12 bases between them. CDR3 size: 13 residues. CDR3 DNA: TGTGCCAGCTCGCGGGACAGAATCTACGAGCAGTACTTC. Translation gives CASSRDRIYEQYF.

This clonotype was counted between two and nine times. V gene TRBV3-1 combines with J gene TRBJ2-7, with D unclear. The CDR3 extends over 14 amino acids. With 2 bases removed from V and 1 base from J, the gap between germline ends came to 9 bases. Germline V gene lookup returns CDR1 LGHDT and CDR2 YNNKEL (reference sequence). The DNA of the CDR3 is TGTGCCAGCAGCCAAACACTGGGATCCTACGAGCAGTACGTC. This codes for CASSQTLGSYEQYV.

The chain carries TRBV6-1 and TRBJ1-5; D unresolved. CDR1 is MNHNS, CDR2 SASEGT, per germline. The V end was cut by 6 bases, the J end by 5 bases, with 14 bases between. CDR3 length: 14 amino acids. The CDR3 region is CASSTPGLHQPQHF. CDR3 in DNA: TGTGCCAGCAGCACTCCGGGCCTTCATCAGCCCCAGCATTTT.

The table lists this clonotype with a few counts. The CDR3 nucleotides are TGTGCCAGCAGTGAGAGAAACAGGGTTGTAAACGGCTACACCTTC. The encoded protein is CASSERNRVVNGYTF. The chain carries TRBV12-3 or TRBV12-4 and TRBJ1-2, with a tentative D call TRBD1 (6 bases). Trimming shortened V by 5 bases and J by 8 bases, and 21 bases separated the two germline ends. This CDR3 is built from 15 residues.

This clonotype has only a few counts. The chain uses TRBV4-3 and TRBJ2-5; either TRBD1 or TRBD2 may supply D (6 bases each). The germline V gene encodes CDR1 LGHNA and CDR2 YSLEER. Trimming cost V 0 bases and J 4 bases, with 12 bases left between them. The CDR3 is made up of 15 amino acids. The CDR3 DNA sequence: TGCGCCAGCAGCCAAGAGGAGGGGGTCGCAGAGACCCAGTACTTC. The encoded protein is CASSQEEGVAETQYF.

This clonotype has only a few counts. V usage is TRBV9 and J usage is TRBJ2-3, with 7 positions matching TRBD1. Germline V CDR1 and CDR2: SGDLS, YYNGEE. The CDR3 covers 15 residues. J was trimmed by 1 base and V by 2 bases; bases with no gene match: 4. CDR3 nucleotides: TGTGCCAGCAGCGTGGGACAGTTAGGCACAGATACGCAGTATTTT. Protein product: CASSVGQLGTDTQYF. Filled out from reference TRBV9 and TRBJ2-3, the complete variable domain reads DSGVTQTPKHLITATGQRVTLRCSPRSGDLSVYWYQQSLDQGLQFLIQYYNGEERAKGNILERFSAQQFPDLHSELNLSSLELGDSALYFCASSVGQLGTDTQYFGPGTRLTVL.

This clonotype was seen only a few times. This chain connects TRBV18 to TRBJ2-3, with unresolved D. Germline CDR1 is KGHSH and CDR2 is LQKENI. This CDR3 region has 14 residues. V lost 2 bases and J 7 bases, leaving 13 bases between the germline ends. The CDR3 DNA sequence: TGTGCCAGCTCACCAGCCCCTATCCGCCATACGCAGTATTTT. Its translation: CASSPAPIRHTQYF.

This clonotype was seen only a few times. The CDR3 loop is CSVGEGHSPLHF. The CDR3 DNA follows: TGCAGCGTTGGGGAAGGGCACTCACCCCTCCACTTT. The chain carries TRBV29-1 and TRBJ1-6, with unresolved D. CDR1 SQVTM and CDR2 ANQGSEA come from the germline V gene. V dropped 4 bases and J dropped 10 bases, with 11 bases sitting between them. CDR3 length: 12 amino acids.

This clonotype has ten or more counts. The CDR3 sequence: CSARAAVDASSYEQYV. The CDR3 nucleotides read TGCAGTGCTAGAGCTGCCGTTGACGCTAGCTCCTACGAGCAGTACGTC. This chain connects TRBV20-1 to TRBJ2-7; D unresolved. V gave up 1 base and J gave up 0 bases, with 16 bases separating them. The CDR3 totals 16 residues. The V gene's germline CDR1 is DFQATT and CDR2 SNEGSKA (reference sequence).

This clonotype was detected a few times. CDR3 region: CASSKYQPNNSPLHF. The CDR3 nucleotides read TGCGCCAGCAGCAAGTATCAACCTAATAATTCACCCCTCCACTTT. This rearrangement joins TRBV10-2 to TRBJ1-6; no reliable D call. Per the germline V gene, CDR1 is WSHSY and CDR2 is SAAADI. CDR3 length equals 15 residues. With 6 bases removed from V and 5 bases from J, the gap between germline ends came to 14 bases.

The chain combines TRBV10-2 with TRBJ2-1; 8 nucleotides match TRBD2. Trimming removed 3 bases from V and 10 bases from J; junction bases left unmatched: 11. There are 15 residues in the CDR3. Germline V gene sequence: CDR1 WSHSY, CDR2 SAAADI. CDR3 nucleotides: TGCGCCAGCAGTGAAAGGCGGGGGGCTGCTGGGGAGCAGTTCTTC. Translated: CASSERRGAAGEQFF.

The V call is TRBV6-5, the J call TRBJ2-1, with D possibly TRBD2 on 6 matching bases. The ends were cut back, 6 bases at V and 4 bases at J, with 13 bases in the middle. The CDR3 length is 14 residues. Germline V gene data show CDR1 as MNHEY and CDR2 as SVGAGI. This CDR3 is CASSPIGGYNEQFF. The CDR3 DNA sequence: TGTGCCAGCAGCCCAATCGGGGGATACAATGAGCAGTTCTTC.

This clonotype has ten or more counts. The genes are TRBV10-3 and TRBJ1-5; no clear D. Trimming left V 0 bases short and J 6 bases short, with 9 bases between. CDR1 is ENHRY, CDR2 SYGVKD, per germline. The CDR3 contains 14 residues. The CDR3 spells CAISESEVAQPQHF. CDR3 sequence (DNA): TGTGCCATCAGTGAGTCGGAGGTTGCTCAGCCCCAGCATTTT.

This clonotype was seen more than once but under ten times. The chain uses TRBV18 and TRBJ1-1, with no clear D. V lost 4 bases and J lost 1, with 19 bases in between. This CDR3 region has 17 residues. CDR1 and CDR2 (germline): KGHSH, LQKENI. The CDR3: CASSLRLYTSGNTEAFF. The CDR3, as DNA: TGTGCCAGCTCACTTAGACTTTACACCTCGGGGAACACTGAAGCTTTCTTT.

This clonotype was observed a handful of times. The chain combines TRBV10-3 with TRBJ1-2; D ambiguous. Germline V lookup: CDR1 ENHRY, CDR2 SYGVKD. Between the trimmed V and J ends, which lost 6 bases and 6 bases, there was a span of 20 bases. The CDR3 is 15 amino acids. This CDR3 reads CAIRYLQGKEHGYTF. The CDR3 DNA sequence: TGTGCCATCAGGTATTTACAAGGGAAGGAGCATGGCTACACCTTC.